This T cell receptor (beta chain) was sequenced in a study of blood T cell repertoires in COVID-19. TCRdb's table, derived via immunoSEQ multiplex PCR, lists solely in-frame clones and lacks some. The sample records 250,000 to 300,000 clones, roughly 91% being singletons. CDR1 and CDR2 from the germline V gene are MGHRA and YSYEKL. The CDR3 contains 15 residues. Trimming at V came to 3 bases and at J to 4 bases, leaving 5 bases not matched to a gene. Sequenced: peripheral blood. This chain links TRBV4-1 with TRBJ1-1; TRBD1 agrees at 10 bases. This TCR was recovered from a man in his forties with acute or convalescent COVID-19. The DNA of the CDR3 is TGCGCCAGCAGCCATCCCGGACAGGGGGGCACTGAAGCTTTCTTT. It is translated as CASSHPGQGGTEAFF.